The 8 T cell receptor beta chains below were found in one sample sequenced in a study of shared clonotypes between healthy human individuals. Libraries were prepared by immunoSEQ multiplex PCR; TCRdb keeps only in-frame clonotypes and omits some of them. The sample carries 2,500,000 or so clones, over 85% recorded once. The sequenced sample consisted of naive CD4+ T cells from PBMCs. Subset meaning: CD45RA+ positively selected. Every receptor here comes from a man aged 18 to 29 in good health. Some clones in this sample may be carry-over from other donors' samples.

The chain is built from TRBV4-2 and TRBJ1-5; 7 positions agree with TRBD1. The junction had 8 bases not matched to a gene; V was cut back by 3 bases and J by 3 bases. The CDR3 runs to 16 residues. Germline V gives CDR1 LGHNA, CDR2 YNFKEQ. The CDR3 DNA is TGTGCCAGCAGCCATAGGGGGGACAGAATCAATCAGCCCCAGCATTTT. Its protein product is CASSHRGDRINQPQHF.

A single count supports this clone. The sample carries other DNA sequences with the same CDR3. The CDR3, as DNA: TGTGCCAGCTCACTATCTACCGGGGGCGAGCAGTACTTC. It codes for CASSLSTGGEQYF. V is TRBV18 and J is TRBJ2-7; D possibly corresponds to TRBD2 (6 bases). This CDR3 has 13 amino acids. Trimming removed 4 bases at V and 6 bases at J, with 13 bases between. CDR1 is KGHSH and CDR2 is LQKENI in the germline V gene.

V is TRBV18 and J is TRBJ2-1; TRBD1 agrees at 10 bases. This CDR3 contains 15 residues. The V gene's germline CDR1 is KGHSH and CDR2 LQKENI. Trimming cost V 0 bases and J 8 bases; bases outside gene matches: 4. The CDR3 coding sequence is TGTGCCAGCTCACCACCGAGACAGGGGGCGCATGAGCAGTTCTTC. It specifies CASSPPRQGAHEQFF.

The V gene is TRBV11-3, the J gene TRBJ2-1; TRBD2 matches 11 bases. From germline, CDR1 is SGHNT and CDR2 YENEEA. V lost 6 bases and J lost 8; bases outside the gene matches: 6. This CDR3 has 14 amino acids. The CDR3 protein is CASSSGLAEHEQFF. The CDR3 nucleotides are TGTGCCAGCAGTTCGGGACTAGCGGAGCATGAGCAGTTCTTC.

This chain links TRBV6-5 with TRBJ2-1; no definite D call. This CDR3 is built from 11 residues. Germline values: CDR1 MNHEY, CDR2 SVGAGI. Trimming pared 5 bases from V and 9 bases from J, leaving 8 bases between. This chain's CDR3 is CASSKVGEQFF. In nucleotides, the CDR3 is TGTGCCAGCAGTAAGGTGGGTGAGCAGTTCTTC.

The chain links TRBV4-3 to TRBJ1-2; D call uncertain. Germline CDR1 reads LGHNA; CDR2 reads YSLEER. Deletions cut 2 bases from V and 0 bases from J, with 16 bases between. The CDR3 covers 17 residues. CDR3 sequence: CASSQFPPSKANYGYTF. The CDR3 DNA reads as TGCGCCAGCAGCCAATTCCCGCCCAGTAAGGCTAACTATGGCTACACCTTC.

This chain joins TRBV7-9 and TRBJ1-1, with unresolved D. CDR1 SEHNR and CDR2 FQNEAQ come from the germline V gene (reference sequence). This CDR3 has 11 residues. Between the trimmed V and J ends, which lost 5 bases and 7 bases, there was a span of 8 bases. CDR3 region: CASSTSGEAFF. In nucleotides, the CDR3 is TGTGCCAGCAGCACCTCAGGTGAAGCTTTCTTT.

The V gene is TRBV5-6, the J gene TRBJ1-4, with D possibly being TRBD1 (6 bases). Germline lookup yields CDR1 SGHDT and CDR2 YYEEEE. The CDR3 is 16 amino acids. V was clipped by 4 bases and J by 0 bases, with 13 bases between them. The CDR3 here is CASSVTGWATNEKLFF. DNA for the CDR3: TGTGCCAGCAGCGTGACAGGTTGGGCAACTAATGAAAAACTGTTTTTT.